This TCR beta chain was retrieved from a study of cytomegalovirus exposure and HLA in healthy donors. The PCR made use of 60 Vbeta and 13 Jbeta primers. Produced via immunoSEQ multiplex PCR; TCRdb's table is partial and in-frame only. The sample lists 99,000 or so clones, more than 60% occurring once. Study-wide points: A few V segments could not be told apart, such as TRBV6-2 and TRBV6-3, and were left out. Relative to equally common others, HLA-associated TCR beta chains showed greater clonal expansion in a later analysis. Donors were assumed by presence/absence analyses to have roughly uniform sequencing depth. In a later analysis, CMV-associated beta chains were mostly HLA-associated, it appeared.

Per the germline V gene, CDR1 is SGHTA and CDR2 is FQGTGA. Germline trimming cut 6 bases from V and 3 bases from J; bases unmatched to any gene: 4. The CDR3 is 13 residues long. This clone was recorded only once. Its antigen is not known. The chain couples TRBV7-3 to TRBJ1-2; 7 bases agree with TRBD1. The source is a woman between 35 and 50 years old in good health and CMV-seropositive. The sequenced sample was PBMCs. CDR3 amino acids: CASSEGTDYGYTF. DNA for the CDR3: TGTGCCAGCAGTGAGGGGACAGACTATGGCTACACCTTC.